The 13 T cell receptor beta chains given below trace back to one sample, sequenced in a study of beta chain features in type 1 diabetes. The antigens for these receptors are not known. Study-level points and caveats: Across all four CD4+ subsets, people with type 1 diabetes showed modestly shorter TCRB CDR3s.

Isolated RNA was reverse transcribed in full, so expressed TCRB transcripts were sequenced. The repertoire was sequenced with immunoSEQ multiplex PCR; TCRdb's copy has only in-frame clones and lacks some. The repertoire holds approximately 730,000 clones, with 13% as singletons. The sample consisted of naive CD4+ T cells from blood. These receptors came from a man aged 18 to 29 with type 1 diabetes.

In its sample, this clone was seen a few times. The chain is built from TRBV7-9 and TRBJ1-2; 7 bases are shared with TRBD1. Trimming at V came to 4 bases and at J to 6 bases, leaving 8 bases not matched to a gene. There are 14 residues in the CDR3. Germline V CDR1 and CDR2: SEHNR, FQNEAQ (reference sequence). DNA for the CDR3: TGTGCCAGCAGCTACCGGGACAGCCCGAATGGCTACACCTTC. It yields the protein CASSYRDSPNGYTF. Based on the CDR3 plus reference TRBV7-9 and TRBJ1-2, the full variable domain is DTGVSQNPRHKITKRGQNVTFRCDPISEHNRLYWYRQTLGQGPEFLTYFQNEAQLEKSRLLSDRFSAERPKGSFSTLEIQRTEQGDSAMYLCASSYRDSPNGYTFGSGTRLTVV.

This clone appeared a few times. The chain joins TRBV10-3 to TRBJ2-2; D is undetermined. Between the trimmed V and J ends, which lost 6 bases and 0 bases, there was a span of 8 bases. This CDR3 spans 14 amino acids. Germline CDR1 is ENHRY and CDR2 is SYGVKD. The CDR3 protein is CAIRDPANTGELFF. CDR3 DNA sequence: TGTGCCATCAGGGATCCGGCGAACACCGGGGAGCTGTTTTTT.

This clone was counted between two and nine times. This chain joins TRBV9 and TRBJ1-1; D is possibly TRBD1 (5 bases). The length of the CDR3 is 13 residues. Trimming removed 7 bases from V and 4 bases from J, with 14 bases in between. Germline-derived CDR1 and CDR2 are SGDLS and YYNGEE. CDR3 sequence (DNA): TGTGCCAGCGATGCGGGGGGAGGCACTGAAGCTTTCTTT. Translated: CASDAGGGTEAFF.

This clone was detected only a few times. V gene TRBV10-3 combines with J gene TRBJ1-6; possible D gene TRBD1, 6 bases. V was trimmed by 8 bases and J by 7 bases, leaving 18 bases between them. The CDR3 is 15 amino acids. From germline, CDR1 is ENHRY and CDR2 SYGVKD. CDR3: CAIAAQGIQNSPLHF. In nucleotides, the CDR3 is TGTGCCATCGCGGCCCAGGGGATCCAGAATTCACCCCTCCACTTT.

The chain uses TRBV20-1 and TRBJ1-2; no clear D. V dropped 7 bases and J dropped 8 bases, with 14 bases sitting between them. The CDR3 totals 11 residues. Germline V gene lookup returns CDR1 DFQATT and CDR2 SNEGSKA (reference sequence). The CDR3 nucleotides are TGCAGTGTTCAGACCCGCCAGGGCTACACCTTC. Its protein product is CSVQTRQGYTF.

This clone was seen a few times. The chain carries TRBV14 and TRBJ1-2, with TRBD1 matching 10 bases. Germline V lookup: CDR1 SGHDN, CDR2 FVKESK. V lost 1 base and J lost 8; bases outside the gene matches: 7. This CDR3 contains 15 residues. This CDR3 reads CASSQGLGTGVGYTF. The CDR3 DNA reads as TGTGCCAGCAGCCAAGGCCTCGGGACAGGGGTCGGCTACACCTTC.

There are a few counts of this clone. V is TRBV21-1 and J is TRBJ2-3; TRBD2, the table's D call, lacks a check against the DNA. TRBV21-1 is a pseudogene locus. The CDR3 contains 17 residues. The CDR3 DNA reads TGTGCCAGCATGGGGACTAGCGGGCCGATCCGGACAGATACGCAGTATTTT. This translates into CASMGTSGPIRTDTQYF.

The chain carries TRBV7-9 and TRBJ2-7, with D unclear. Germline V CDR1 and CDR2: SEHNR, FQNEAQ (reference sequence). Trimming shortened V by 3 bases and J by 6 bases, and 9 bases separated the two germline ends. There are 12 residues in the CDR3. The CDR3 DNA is TGTGCCAGCAGCTTCACTGGATCCGAGCAGTACTTC. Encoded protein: CASSFTGSEQYF.

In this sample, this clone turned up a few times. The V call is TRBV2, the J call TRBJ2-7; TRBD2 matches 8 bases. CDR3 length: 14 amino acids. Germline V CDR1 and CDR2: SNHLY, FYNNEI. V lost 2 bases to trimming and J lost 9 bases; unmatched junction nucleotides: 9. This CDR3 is CASSERGLGVWQYF. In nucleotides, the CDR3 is TGTGCCAGCAGTGAAAGGGGACTAGGAGTGTGGCAGTACTTC.

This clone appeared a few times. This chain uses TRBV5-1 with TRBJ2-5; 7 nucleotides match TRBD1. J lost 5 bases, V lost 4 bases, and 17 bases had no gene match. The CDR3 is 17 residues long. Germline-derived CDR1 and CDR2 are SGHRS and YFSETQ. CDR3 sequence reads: CASSRFRTGRDDETQYF. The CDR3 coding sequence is TGCGCCAGCAGCAGATTCCGGACAGGAAGGGATGATGAGACCCAGTACTTC.

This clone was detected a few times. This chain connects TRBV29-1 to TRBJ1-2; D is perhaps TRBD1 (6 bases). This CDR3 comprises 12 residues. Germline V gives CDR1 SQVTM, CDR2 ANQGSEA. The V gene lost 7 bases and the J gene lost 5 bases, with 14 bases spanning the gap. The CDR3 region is CSARGADYGYTF. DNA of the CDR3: TGCAGCGCCCGGGGGGCAGATTATGGCTACACCTTC. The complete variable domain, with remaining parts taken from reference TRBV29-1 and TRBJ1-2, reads SAVISQKPSRDICQRGTSLTIQCQVDSQVTMMFWYRQQPGQSLTLIATANQGSEATYESGFVIDKFPISRPNLTFSTLTVSNMSPEDSSIYLCSARGADYGYTFGSGTRLTVV.

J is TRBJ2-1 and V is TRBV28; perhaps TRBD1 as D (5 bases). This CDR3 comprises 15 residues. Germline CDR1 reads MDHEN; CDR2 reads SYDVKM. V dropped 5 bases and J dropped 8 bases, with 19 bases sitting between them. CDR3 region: CASSPPRGGVDEQFF. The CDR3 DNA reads TGTGCCAGCAGTCCCCCTAGGGGCGGCGTGGATGAGCAGTTCTTC.

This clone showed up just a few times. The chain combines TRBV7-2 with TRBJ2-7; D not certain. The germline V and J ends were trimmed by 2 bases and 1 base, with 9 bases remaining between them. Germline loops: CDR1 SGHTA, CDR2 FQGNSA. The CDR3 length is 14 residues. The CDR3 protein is CASSLYVFSYEQYF. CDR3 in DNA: TGTGCCAGCAGCTTATACGTATTTTCCTACGAGCAGTACTTC.